The rows below give T cell receptor beta chains drawn from one sample of a study of T cells in Graves' hyperthyroidism and ophthalmopathy. TCRdb processed the multiplex PCR reads anew with MiXCR; each CDR3 protein has one entry. The table shows some 460,000 distinct CDR3 sequences, with 15% to 19% occurring only once. The material sequenced was blood. These receptors were taken from a woman younger than 35 with Graves' hyperthyroidism. The CDR3 runs from the conserved cysteine through the conserved F or W. The D gene is left open where the match is weak. Rows give clone size only sometimes, using once, few, many, or a class for an expanded clone.

cdr3_nt cdr3_aa cdr3_length clone_size d_call j_call v_call
TGTGCCAGCAGCTTAACTAGCGGGAATCGTGAGCAGTTCTTC CASSLTSGNREQFF 14 many TRBD2 TRBJ2-1 TRBV11-2
TGTGCCAGCAACTCGCGGGAGTCTAGCACAGATACGCAGTATTTT CASNSRESSTDTQYF 15 many TRBD2 TRBJ2-3 TRBV28
TGTGCCAGCAGCTTGGTTACTAGCGGTACCGGGGAGCTGTTTTTT CASSLVTSGTGELFF 15 few TRBD2 TRBJ2-2 TRBV5-5
TGTGCCAGCAGCTTAGAAGGGCTAGCGGAAACCACTAGCACAGATACGCAGTATTTT CASSLEGLAETTSTDTQYF 19 many TRBD2 TRBJ2-3 TRBV13
TGTGCCAGCAGCTTAGGCCCCCGGGAGCGTGGCAATGAGCAGTTCTTC CASSLGPRERGNEQFF 16 many NA TRBJ2-1 TRBV11-2
TGTGCCAGCAGTTTATTGGCTAGTGCCCTGGGCGAGACCCAGTACTTC CASSLLASALGETQYF 16 many NA TRBJ2-5 TRBV12-3/TRBV12-4
TGCAGTGCTAGAGGGAGGGAGAAAGGCACAGATACGCAGTATTTT CSARGREKGTDTQYF 15 few NA TRBJ2-3 TRBV20-1
TGCGCCGGCAGCGAAACGACAGGGCGGGGGGGAAACATTCAGTACTTC CAGSETTGRGGNIQYF 16 NA TRBD2 TRBJ2-4 TRBV4-1
TGTGCCAGCAGTATCGCAGGACAGGGGTTTTGGTACGAGCAGTACTTC CASSIAGQGFWYEQYF 16 NA TRBD1 TRBJ2-7 TRBV27
TGTGCCACCAGTGATTCCAAGACAGGGGGTCAGCCCCAGCATTTT CATSDSKTGGQPQHF 15 NA TRBD1 TRBJ1-5 TRBV24-1
TGCAGTGCTAGGGCAGGGGCCCTCGACGAGCAGTACTTC CSARAGALDEQYF 13 many NA TRBJ2-7 TRBV20-1
TGCAGTGCTTCACTAGCGGCTCAAGAGACCCAGTACTTC CSASLAAQETQYF 13 many TRBD2 TRBJ2-5 TRBV20-1
TGTGCCAGCAGTTACTCGATGGCGGACAAGGACACAGATACGCAGTATTTT CASSYSMADKDTDTQYF 17 NA NA TRBJ2-3 TRBV6-2/TRBV6-3
TGTGCCAGCGGGATTACCACCGGGGAGCTGTTTTTT CASGITTGELFF 12 NA NA TRBJ2-2 TRBV19
TGTGCCAGCAGCCAAGCTGCCGGTGGGGCCTATGGCTACACCTTC CASSQAAGGAYGYTF 15 few NA TRBJ1-2 TRBV3-1
TGTGCCAGCAGATATTTGGGAGGGCTAACCTACGAGCAGTACTTC CASRYLGGLTYEQYF 15 once TRBD2 TRBJ2-7 TRBV6-2/TRBV6-3
TGTGCCAGCGACTCCCTAGCGGGAGGGTTGCGAGAGACCCAGTACTTC CASDSLAGGLRETQYF 16 NA TRBD2 TRBJ2-5 TRBV6-1
TGCAGTGCTAGAGAGGGGGCGTTAGTCTCACCCCTCCACTTT CSAREGALVSPLHF 14 NA NA TRBJ1-6 TRBV20-1
TGTGCCAGCAGCTTATTGTTGGGAGGCCTGGGCGAGCAGTACTTC CASSLLLGGLGEQYF 15 many NA TRBJ2-7 TRBV7-9
TGTGCCAGCAGCTTAGTGGACAACTACAATGAGCAGTTCTTC CASSLVDNYNEQFF 14 few NA TRBJ2-1 TRBV7-9
TGTGCCATCAAGACTAGCAGAAGTACAGATACGCAGTATTTT CAIKTSRSTDTQYF 14 many TRBD2 TRBJ2-3 TRBV24-1
TGTGCCAGCAGTCATCGAGGGGCACTGGGGCAGCCCCAGCATTTT CASSHRGALGQPQHF 15 few NA TRBJ1-5 TRBV6-5
TGCGCCAGCAGCTTGTCACCGGCAGGGTATAATTCACCCCTCCACTTT CASSLSPAGYNSPLHF 16 many NA TRBJ1-6 TRBV5-1
TGTGCCAGCTCCTCGGCACGGGTAAACTATGGCTACACCTTC CASSSARVNYGYTF 14 many NA TRBJ1-2 TRBV2
TGTGCCAGCAGTCCGCACGGGAGAAACACCGGGGAGCTGTTTTTT CASSPHGRNTGELFF 15 many NA TRBJ2-2 TRBV27
TGTGCCAGCAGTTTAGATTACACAGATACGCAGTATTTT CASSLDYTDTQYF 13 many NA TRBJ2-3 TRBV12-3/TRBV12-4
TGTGCCACCAGCAGAGTCGGGACAGGGGGCAACTATGGCTACACCTTC CATSRVGTGGNYGYTF 16 NA TRBD1 TRBJ1-2 TRBV15
TGTGCCAGCAGCCAATCGCGAGGGGGCTCTAACTATGGCTACACCTTC CASSQSRGGSNYGYTF 16 many TRBD1 TRBJ1-2 TRBV16
TGCAGTGCTAGACGCTCCCCGGGCACTAACTATGGCTACACCTTC CSARRSPGTNYGYTF 15 NA NA TRBJ1-2 TRBV20-1
TGTGCCAGCCGGACATTTTCGCGGGAGCTGTTTTTT CASRTFSRELFF 12 many NA TRBJ2-2 TRBV11-2
TGCGCCAGCAGCCCTAGCGGGGCGACGCAGTATTTT CASSPSGATQYF 12 many TRBD2 TRBJ2-3 TRBV5-1
TGTGCCATCAGTCCGGGACAGAATCTCTACGAGCAGTACTTC CAISPGQNLYEQYF 14 many TRBD1 TRBJ2-7 TRBV10-3
TGTGCCAGCAGGGTTTACGAGCAGTACTTC CASRVYEQYF 10 NA NA TRBJ2-7 TRBV14
TGTGCCATCAGCCCCGACAGCCAAGAGACCCAGTACTTC CAISPDSQETQYF 13 many NA TRBJ2-5 TRBV10-3
TGTGCCAGCAGCTCGGGACTGAACACCGGGGAGCTGTTTTTT CASSSGLNTGELFF 14 many NA TRBJ2-2 TRBV6-1
TGTGCCAGCAGCGCTCACCGGGACAGGCCTTCCTACGAGCAGTACTTC CASSAHRDRPSYEQYF 16 NA TRBD1 TRBJ2-7 TRBV7-2
TGTGCAGTCACCGGGACAGCCCCCTACGAGCAGTACTTC CAVTGTAPYEQYF 13 many TRBD1 TRBJ2-7 TRBV27
TGTGCCAGCTCCCCGGTCAGGGGGAACACTGAAGCTTTCTTT CASSPVRGNTEAFF 14 many NA TRBJ1-1 TRBV7-9
TGTGCCAGCAGCCAAGTCTGGAGTCCCTCATACGAGCAGTACTTC CASSQVWSPSYEQYF 15 many NA TRBJ2-7 TRBV3-1
TGCGCCAGCAGCTTAGCGGGAGGGCCTGAGTATGAGCAGTTCTTC CASSLAGGPEYEQFF 15 many TRBD2 TRBJ2-1 TRBV5-1
TGCAGTGCTAGGACTAGCGGAGCCCGGGAGCAGTTCTTC CSARTSGAREQFF 13 NA TRBD2 TRBJ2-1 TRBV20-1
TGTGCCAGCAGTTCACGGGGGGTGAGCAATCAGCCCCAGCATTTT CASSSRGVSNQPQHF 15 few NA TRBJ1-5 TRBV6-5
TGCAGCGTTGGCGGGATTGAGCAGTTCTTC CSVGGIEQFF 10 few NA TRBJ2-1 TRBV29-1
TGCGCCAGCAGCTCCTGGACTAGCGTTGCCTACGAGCAGTACTTC CASSSWTSVAYEQYF 15 many TRBD2 TRBJ2-7 TRBV5-1
TGTGCCAGCAGCTTATCGACAGGGACATCCTACGAGCAGTACTTC CASSLSTGTSYEQYF 15 many TRBD1 TRBJ2-7 TRBV7-8
TGCAGTGCTAGCGGCGGCCAAGAGACCCAGTACTTC CSASGGQETQYF 12 many NA TRBJ2-5 TRBV20-1
TGTGCCAGCAGTCAGTTCAATCAGCCCCAGCATTTT CASSQFNQPQHF 12 many NA TRBJ1-5 TRBV3-1
TGCAGCGTTCCTGGGGCCAACGTCCTGACTTTC CSVPGANVLTF 11 few NA TRBJ2-6 TRBV29-1
TGCAGCGCCGTGACAGCCCCGAACACTGAAGCTTTCTTT CSAVTAPNTEAFF 13 NA NA TRBJ1-1 TRBV29-1
TGTGCCAGTATTCCGGGACAGGGTACCAATCAGCCCCAGCATTTT CASIPGQGTNQPQHF 15 NA TRBD1 TRBJ1-5 TRBV19
TGTGCCAGCAGTGAAGCGGGGGTTACCTACGAGCAGTACTTC CASSEAGVTYEQYF 14 many NA TRBJ2-7 TRBV6-1
TGTGCCAGCTCCGGGACGGTCTACGAGCAGTACTTC CASSGTVYEQYF 12 many NA TRBJ2-7 TRBV28